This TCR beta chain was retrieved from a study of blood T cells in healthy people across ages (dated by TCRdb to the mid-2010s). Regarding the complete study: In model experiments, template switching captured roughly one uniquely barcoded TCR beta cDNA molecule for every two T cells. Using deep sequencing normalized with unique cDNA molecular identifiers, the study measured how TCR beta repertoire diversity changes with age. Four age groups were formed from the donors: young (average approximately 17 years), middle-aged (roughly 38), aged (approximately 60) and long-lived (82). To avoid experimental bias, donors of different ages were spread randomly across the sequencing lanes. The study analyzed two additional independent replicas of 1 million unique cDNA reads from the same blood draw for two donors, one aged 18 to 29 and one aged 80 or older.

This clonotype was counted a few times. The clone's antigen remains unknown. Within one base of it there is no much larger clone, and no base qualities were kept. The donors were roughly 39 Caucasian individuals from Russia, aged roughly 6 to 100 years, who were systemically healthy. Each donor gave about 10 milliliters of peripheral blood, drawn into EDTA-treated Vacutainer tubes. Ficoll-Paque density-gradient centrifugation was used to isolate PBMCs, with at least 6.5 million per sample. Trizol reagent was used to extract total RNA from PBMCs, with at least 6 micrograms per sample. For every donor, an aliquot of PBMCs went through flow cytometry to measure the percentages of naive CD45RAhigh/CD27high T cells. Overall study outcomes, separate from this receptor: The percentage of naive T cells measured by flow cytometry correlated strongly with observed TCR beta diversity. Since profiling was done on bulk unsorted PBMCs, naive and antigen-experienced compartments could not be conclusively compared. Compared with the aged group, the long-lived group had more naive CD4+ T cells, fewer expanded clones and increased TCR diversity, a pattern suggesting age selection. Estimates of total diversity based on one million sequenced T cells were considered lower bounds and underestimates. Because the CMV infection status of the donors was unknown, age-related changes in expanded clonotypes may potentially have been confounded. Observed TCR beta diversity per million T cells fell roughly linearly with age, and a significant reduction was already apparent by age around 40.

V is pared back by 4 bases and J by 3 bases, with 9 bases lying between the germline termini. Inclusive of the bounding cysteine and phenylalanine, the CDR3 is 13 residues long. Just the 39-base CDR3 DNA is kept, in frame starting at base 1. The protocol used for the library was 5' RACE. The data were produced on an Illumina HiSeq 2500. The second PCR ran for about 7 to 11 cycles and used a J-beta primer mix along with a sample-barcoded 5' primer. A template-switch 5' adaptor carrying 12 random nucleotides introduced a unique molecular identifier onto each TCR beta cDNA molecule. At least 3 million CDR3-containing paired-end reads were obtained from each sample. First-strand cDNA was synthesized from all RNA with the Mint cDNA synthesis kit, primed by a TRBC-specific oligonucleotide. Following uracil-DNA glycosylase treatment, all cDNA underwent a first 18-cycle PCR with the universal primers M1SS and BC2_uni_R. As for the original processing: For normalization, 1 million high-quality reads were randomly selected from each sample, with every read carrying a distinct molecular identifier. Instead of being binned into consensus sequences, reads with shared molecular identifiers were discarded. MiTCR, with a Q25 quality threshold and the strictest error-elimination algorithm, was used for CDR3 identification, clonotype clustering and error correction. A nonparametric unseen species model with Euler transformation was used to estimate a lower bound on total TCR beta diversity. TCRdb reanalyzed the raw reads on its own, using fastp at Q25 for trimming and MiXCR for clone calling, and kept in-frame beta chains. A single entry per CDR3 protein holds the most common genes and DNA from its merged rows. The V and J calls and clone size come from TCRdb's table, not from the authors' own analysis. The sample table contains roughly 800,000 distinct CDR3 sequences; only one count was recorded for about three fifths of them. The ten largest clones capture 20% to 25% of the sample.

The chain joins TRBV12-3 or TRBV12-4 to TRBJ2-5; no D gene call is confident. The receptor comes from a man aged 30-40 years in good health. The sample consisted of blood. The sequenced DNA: TGTGCCAGCAGTTCGCCTGGGGAAGAGACCCAGTACTTC. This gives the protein CASSSPGEETQYF.